This passage covers 21 T cell receptor beta chains from one sample sequenced in a study of regulatory T cells in long-lasting Graves disease. Time point here: persistent/refractory GD, antithyroid drugs over 5 years with positive TRAb. With RNA extracted from PBMCs as input, the TCR library was made. CDR3 regions were amplified by Arm-PCR using iRepertoire HTBI primers to build TCR beta libraries. MiXCR, applied by TCRdb to the multiplex PCR reads, yields one record per CDR3 protein. The data contain 700,000 or so distinct CDR3 sequences, approximately 29% of them singletons. Material: peripheral blood mononuclear cells (PBMCs), obtained when the disease was refractory, from a patient treated with antithyroid drugs. The receptor set was obtained from a female donor with Graves disease.

This clonotype was recorded a few times. V and J are TRBV5-4 and TRBJ2-5; possibly TRBD2 for D (6 bases). The CDR3 has 15 residues. Per germline, CDR1 SGHNT and CDR2 YYREEE (reference sequence). V was trimmed by 2 bases and J by 3 bases, leaving 14 bases between them. CDR3 amino acids: CASSFPGDRKETQYF. CDR3 in DNA: TGTGCCAGCAGCTTCCCGGGAGACCGTAAAGAGACCCAGTACTTC.

The J gene is TRBJ2-6, the V gene TRBV28; TRBD2 agrees at 7 bases. The germline CDR1 and CDR2 sequences are MDHEN and SYDVKM. V lost 4 bases and J lost 2; bases outside the gene matches: 8. This CDR3 region has 17 residues. CDR3 amino acids: CASSSASGTAGANVLTF. Here the CDR3 DNA reads TGTGCCAGCAGTTCCGCCAGCGGGACGGCTGGGGCCAACGTCCTGACTTTC.

This sequence joins TRBV30 and TRBJ1-4; 9 bases map to TRBD1. Trimming cost V 1 base and J 10 bases; bases outside gene matches: 7. Germline V lookup: CDR1 GTSNPN, CDR2 SVGIG (reference sequence). This CDR3 region has 14 residues. In DNA, the CDR3 is TGTGCCTGGAGTGCCGGGACAGGGAGTGGAAAACTGTTTTTT. The encoded protein is CAWSAGTGSGKLFF.

About this clonotype: The junction does not match germline at one end; this may be a read error. In DNA form, the CDR3 reads TGTGTCAGCACCCAGAGGACAGGGACCTTCTATGGCTACACCTTC. Residues: CVSTQRTGTFYGYTF. The chain joins TRBV12-3 or TRBV12-4 to TRBJ1-2; 8 bases line up with TRBD1. This CDR3 spans 15 amino acids.

A few counts support this clonotype. The chain has TRBV30 and TRBJ1-6; 7 bases align to TRBD1. V shed 0 bases and J 10 bases; nucleotides not matched to a gene: 6. CDR3 length: 14 residues. CDR1 and CDR2 (germline): GTSNPN, SVGIG (reference sequence). This CDR3 is CAWSVPGQRSPLHF. The CDR3 DNA reads TGTGCCTGGAGTGTTCCGGGACAGCGGTCACCCCTCCACTTT. Filled out from reference TRBV30 and TRBJ1-6, the complete variable domain reads SQTIHQWPATLVQPVGSPLSLECTVEGTSNPNLYWYRQAAGRGLQLLFYSVGIGQISSEVPQNLSASRPQDRQFILSSKKLLLSDSGFYLCAWSVPGQRSPLHFGNGTRLTVT.

The chain combines TRBV28 with TRBJ2-1; 7 bases map to TRBD2. The CDR3 runs 15 residues. CDR1 is MDHEN, CDR2 SYDVKM, per germline. With 6 bases clipped from V and 0 bases from J, the junction kept 5 bases outside the gene matches. In DNA, the CDR3 is TGTGCCAGCAGCCCTCTAGCGGACTCCTACAATGAGCAGTTCTTC. This translates into CASSPLADSYNEQFF.

The V gene is TRBV30, the J gene TRBJ1-5; D call uncertain. This CDR3 is built from 13 residues. The V end was cut by 3 bases, the J end by 10 bases, with 16 bases between. Germline V gives CDR1 GTSNPN, CDR2 SVGIG (reference sequence). CDR3 nucleotides: TGTGCCTGGAGCGTTGGACCCGTTCTTCCCCAGCATTTT. This codes for CAWSVGPVLPQHF.

The chain joins TRBV27 to TRBJ1-6; no definite D call. This CDR3 is built from 15 residues. The germline V gene encodes CDR1 MNHEY and CDR2 SMNVEV (reference sequence). V was pared by 3 bases and J by 6 bases, with 12 bases between. The CDR3 DNA follows: TGTGCCAGCAGTTTCGCCCGGGCCTTTAATTCACCCCTCCACTTT. As protein: CASSFARAFNSPLHF.

This clonotype was seen many times. The V call is TRBV28, the J call TRBJ1-1; D ambiguous. The V end was cut by 4 bases, the J end by 1 base, with 7 bases between. The CDR3 consists of 13 residues. Germline V CDR1 and CDR2: MDHEN, SYDVKM. CDR3 sequence reads: CASSYGWNTEAFF. CDR3 in DNA: TGTGCCAGCAGTTACGGGTGGAACACTGAAGCTTTCTTT.

V is TRBV28 and J is TRBJ1-3; D might be TRBD1 (5 bases). This CDR3 has 13 residues. V gave up 7 bases and J gave up 6 bases, with 13 bases separating them. CDR1 is MDHEN and CDR2 is SYDVKM in the germline V gene. The CDR3 DNA sequence: TGTGCCAGCATTCAGCCGGGGGAAAACACCATATATTTT. As protein: CASIQPGENTIYF.

This clonotype has at least ten counts. The J gene is TRBJ1-1, the V gene TRBV7-9, with TRBD1 matching 8 bases. Germline CDR1 reads SEHNR; CDR2 reads FQNEAQ (reference sequence). The CDR3 totals 14 residues. The ends lost 3 bases at V and 1 base at J; junction bases unmatched: 1. Here the CDR3 DNA reads TGTGCCAGCAGCTTCGGACAGGGGAACACTGAAGCTTTCTTT. This codes for CASSFGQGNTEAFF.

This clonotype was observed a few times. The chain has TRBV5-1 and TRBJ1-1, with 9 bases fitting TRBD1. The CDR3 length is 15 residues. J was trimmed by 1 base and V by 4 bases; bases with no gene match: 5. CDR1 SGHRS and CDR2 YFSETQ come from the germline V gene. The CDR3, as DNA: TGCGCCAGCAGCGCCGGGACAGGGTGGAACACTGAAGCTTTCTTT. Protein product: CASSAGTGWNTEAFF.

As to this clonotype: The final CDR3 position lacks the conserved phenylalanine or tryptophan, pointing to a likely read error. The V and J genes are TRBV6-5 and TRBJ2-3; possible D gene TRBD2, 6 bases. V was shortened by 4 bases and J by 0 bases, with 11 bases between the two germline ends. CDR3 length: 15 amino acids. CDR1 is MNHEY and CDR2 is SVGAGI in the germline V gene. Here the CDR3 DNA reads TGTGCCAGCAGTTTACTAGCTTCTAGCACAGATACGCAGTATCTT. Its protein is CASSLLASSTDTQYL.

The table lists this clonotype with a few counts. The chain employs TRBV28 and TRBJ2-7; D possibly corresponds to TRBD2 (5 bases). CDR3 length equals 13 residues. Germline CDR1 MDHEN, CDR2 SYDVKM. Trimming pared 5 bases from V and 4 bases from J, leaving 12 bases between. The CDR3 DNA sequence: TGTGCCAGCAGTCCTGGAGGCGAGTACGAGCAGTACTTC. It translates to CASSPGGEYEQYF.

The chain has TRBV5-1 and TRBJ2-7, with 8 bases matching TRBD1. The trim removed 4 bases at V and 5 bases at J, leaving 5 bases unmatched. Germline V gene data show CDR1 as SGHRS and CDR2 as YFSETQ. The CDR3 spans 13 residues. The CDR3 DNA sequence: TGCGCCAGCAGCCCCCGGGACAGGAACGAGCAGTACTTC. The encoded protein is CASSPRDRNEQYF.

The J gene is TRBJ1-2, the V gene TRBV9, with D perhaps TRBD1 (5 bases). CDR1 is SGDLS and CDR2 is YYNGEE in the germline V gene. V shed 1 base and J shed 4 bases, with 14 bases lying between them. This CDR3 region has 15 residues. In DNA, the CDR3 is TGTGCCAGCAGCGTAACCATTACGGGGGGCTATGGCTACACCTTC. It codes for CASSVTITGGYGYTF.

This clonotype was found many times. The chain is built from TRBV28 and TRBJ1-2; D perhaps matches TRBD1 (5 bases). The CDR3 extends over 18 amino acids. Germline assignment: CDR1 MDHEN and CDR2 SYDVKM. V lost 4 bases and J lost 9, with 30 bases in between. The CDR3 DNA is TGTGCCAGCAGTTCCCGCCCTGGTAGGGTCCTAGAAAGGGGCCGCTACACCTTC. It translates to CASSSRPGRVLERGRYTF.

With regard to this clonotype: A read error is likely here: a far larger clone is one base away. The chain joins TRBV2 to TRBJ1-2; D is undetermined. CDR3 length equals 12 residues. The ends were cut back, 5 bases at V and 7 bases at J, with 11 bases in the middle. The germline V gene encodes CDR1 SNHLY and CDR2 FYNNEI. The CDR3 nucleotides read TGTGCCAGCAGTCTGAAGGGCTGTGGCTACACCTTC. Amino acids: CASSLKGCGYTF.

This clonotype was found a few times. The chain uses TRBV6-1 and TRBJ1-2; 7 bases are a match to TRBD1. V shed 4 bases and J 5 bases; nucleotides not matched to a gene: 16. The CDR3 length is 17 residues. Germline V CDR1 and CDR2: MNHNS, SASEGT. This chain's CDR3 is CASSGHPTGHRGYGYTF. CDR3 coding DNA: TGTGCCAGCAGTGGCCACCCGACGGGGCACAGGGGTTATGGCTACACCTTC.

The chain has TRBV7-9 and TRBJ1-2; tentative D call: TRBD1 (6 bases). CDR1 SEHNR and CDR2 FQNEAQ come from the germline V gene (reference sequence). This CDR3 region has 14 residues. The ends were cut back, 7 bases at V and 8 bases at J, with 20 bases in the middle. The CDR3 nucleotides read TGTGCCAGCATCTCACCGTCGGACAGCGGAGGCTACACCTTC. Protein: CASISPSDSGGYTF.

This clonotype was seen a handful of times. The chain links TRBV19 to TRBJ2-2; 8 positions match TRBD1. The CDR3 runs 14 residues. CDR1 is LNHDA and CDR2 is SQIVND in the germline V gene (reference sequence). V lost 6 bases and J lost 5; bases outside the gene matches: 5. CDR3 nucleotide sequence: TGTGCCAGTAGGACAGGGGTGTGGACCGGGGAGCTGTTTTTT. This sequence encodes CASRTGVWTGELFF.